The TCR beta chain described here comes from a study of T-cell memory formation after mild COVID-19. Study-wide results and limits: CD4/CD8 balance held among clones contracting day 15 to 85, and later expanders leaned CD4+. CM and EM subsets held most contracting CD4+ clones; EMRA held CD8+ ones.

TCRdb re-analysed the 5' RACE reads in MiXCR, keeping a single row per CDR3 protein. The table records roughly 500,000 distinct CDR3 sequences, approximately 20% of them present only once. This clonotype turned up a few times. Antigen specificity is unknown. The length of the CDR3 is 12 residues. In germline, CDR1 is SGHAT, CDR2 FQNNGV. Trimming shortened V by 7 bases and J by 0 bases, and 5 bases separated the two germline ends. The gene calls are TRBV11-2 and TRBJ2-3; D is unresolved. This sequence was found in an adult woman who had mild COVID-19 (a few samples of this study predate the infection). Cell type and time point are not known. Sequenced material: PBMCs or a T cell subset sorted from them (not recorded which). Here the CDR3 reads CASTSSTDTQYF. In DNA, the CDR3 is TGTGCCAGCACCAGTAGCACAGATACGCAGTATTTT.